The 30 T cell receptor beta chains below come from one sample, sequenced in a study of blood T cell repertoires in COVID-19 (dated by TCRdb to about 2020). The library was prepared using the immunoSEQ multiplex PCR assay. TCRdb mirrors the immuneACCESS table, restricted to in-frame sequences. Some clones are absent from its copies; in checked studies, under half trace to an unresolved V gene, and the reason for the others is unknown. The sample profile shows 35,000 to 45,000 clones; just over 85% of them were found once. The ten largest clones add up to roughly 5.1% of the sample. Sequencing was performed on peripheral blood. Receptor source: a man in his forties with active COVID-19.

The chain has TRBV14 and TRBJ2-2; D possibly corresponds to TRBD2 (5 bases). Germline CDR1 and CDR2: SGHDN and FVKESK. Trimming left V 2 bases short and J 1 base short, with 14 bases between. CDR3 size: 17 residues. As DNA, the CDR3 is TGTGCCAGCAGCCAACCTCTCGGGATCCAGAACACCGGGGAGCTGTTTTTT. This translates into CASSQPLGIQNTGELFF.

CDR3 sequence reads: CASSWTSENIQYF. CDR3 coding DNA: TGTGCCAGCAGTTGGACTAGCGAGAACATTCAGTACTTC. This chain connects TRBV27 to TRBJ2-4; 9 bases are shared with TRBD2. The CDR3 consists of 13 residues. Losses at the gene ends were 4 bases for V and 7 bases for J; bases not matched to a gene: 2. Germline-derived CDR1 and CDR2 are MNHEY and SMNVEV (reference sequence).

This clone occurred once. The chain employs TRBV10-3 and TRBJ2-1; TRBD2 agrees at 14 bases. CDR1 is ENHRY, CDR2 SYGVKD, per germline. The CDR3 is 18 amino acids. Trimming at V came to 6 bases and at J to 0 bases, leaving 7 bases not matched to a gene. This CDR3 is CAISGLAGGPSSYNEQFF. For the CDR3, the DNA is TGTGCCATCAGCGGACTAGCGGGAGGTCCGAGCTCCTACAATGAGCAGTTCTTC.

The chain combines TRBV27 with TRBJ2-7; 8 nucleotides agree with TRBD2. The J segment lost 5 bases and the V segment lost 5 bases, leaving 11 bases of the junction unmatched. Looked up from germline, CDR1 is MNHEY and CDR2 is SMNVEV (reference sequence). This CDR3 is 15 amino acids long. CDR3: CASSVGTRSGDEQYF. The CDR3 DNA follows: TGTGCCAGCAGTGTTGGGACTAGAAGTGGGGACGAGCAGTACTTC.

The chain employs TRBV5-1 and TRBJ2-5, with 7 nucleotides matching TRBD2. The ends lost 7 bases at V and 3 bases at J; junction bases unmatched: 3. CDR3 size: 12 residues. Germline V gene sequence: CDR1 SGHRS, CDR2 YFSETQ. DNA of the CDR3: TGCGCCAGCGGGGAGGGTAAAGAGACCCAGTACTTC. Encoded protein: CASGEGKETQYF.

The chain couples TRBV9 to TRBJ1-1; D is possibly TRBD1 (6 bases). Between the trimmed V and J ends, which lost 0 bases and 3 bases, there was a span of 21 bases. Germline V CDR1 and CDR2: SGDLS, YYNGEE. CDR3 length equals 18 residues. CDR3 loop: CASSVEAGVTPRHTEAFF. In nucleotides, the CDR3 is TGTGCCAGCAGCGTAGAGGCAGGGGTTACTCCACGACACACTGAAGCTTTCTTT. Full variable domain (rest looked up from reference TRBV9 and TRBJ1-1): DSGVTQTPKHLITATGQRVTLRCSPRSGDLSVYWYQQSLDQGLQFLIQYYNGEERAKGNILERFSAQQFPDLHSELNLSSLELGDSALYFCASSVEAGVTPRHTEAFFGQGTRLTVV.

This clone was seen a few times. J is TRBJ1-5 and V is TRBV10-3; tentatively, D is TRBD1 (6 bases). The V gene lost 5 bases and the J gene lost 1 base, with 9 bases spanning the gap. The CDR3 spans 14 residues. CDR1 is ENHRY, CDR2 SYGVKD, per germline. The CDR3 spells CAISTDRSNQPQHF. For the CDR3, the DNA is TGTGCCATCAGTACCGACAGGAGCAATCAGCCCCAGCATTTT.

V usage is TRBV19 and J usage is TRBJ2-1; 8 bases agree with TRBD2. V lost 5 bases to trimming and J lost 3 bases; unmatched junction nucleotides: 3. CDR3 length: 14 residues. The germline V gene encodes CDR1 LNHDA and CDR2 SQIVND (reference sequence). CDR3 loop: CASSASGSYNEQFF. The CDR3 bases are TGTGCCAGTAGTGCAAGCGGGAGCTACAATGAGCAGTTCTTC.

This clone occurred once. The rearrangement uses TRBV6-5 and TRBJ1-2; 7 bases match TRBD1. V shed 1 base and J 7 bases; nucleotides not matched to a gene: 6. Looked up from germline, CDR1 is MNHEY and CDR2 is SVGAGI. The CDR3 is made up of 14 amino acids. The CDR3 protein is CASSYLSGGSGYTF. DNA for the CDR3: TGTGCCAGCAGTTACTTGTCAGGGGGGAGTGGCTACACCTTC.

V and J are TRBV5-4 and TRBJ1-2, with a weak D call TRBD1 (5 bases). CDR1 and CDR2 from the germline V gene are SGHNT and YYREEE (reference sequence). There are 14 residues in the CDR3. V gave up 4 bases and J gave up 8 bases, with 18 bases separating them. In DNA, the CDR3 is TGTGCCAGCAGCCTCGAAGGGGCCTTTCGGGGCTACACCTTC. As protein: CASSLEGAFRGYTF.

The chain combines TRBV5-1 with TRBJ2-7; 11 positions match TRBD1. The junction had 12 bases not matched to a gene; V was cut back by 10 bases and J by 6 bases. Germline V lookup: CDR1 SGHRS, CDR2 YFSETQ. The CDR3 contains 14 residues. In nucleotides, the CDR3 is TGCGCCTGCCGCCAGGACAGGGGGCTTTCCGAGCAGTACTTC. The encoded protein is CACRQDRGLSEQYF.

The sample holds one count of this clone. Other DNA sequences in this sample translate to the same CDR3. The chain joins TRBV10-3 to TRBJ1-1, with 10 nucleotides matching TRBD1. The junction had 3 bases not matched to a gene; V was cut back by 9 bases and J by 5 bases. The CDR3 has 12 residues. From germline, CDR1 is ENHRY and CDR2 SYGVKD. CDR3 region: CAMGQGLTEAFF. The DNA of the CDR3 is TGTGCCATGGGACAGGGGCTGACTGAAGCTTTCTTT.

J is TRBJ2-5 and V is TRBV2; possible D gene TRBD2, 6 bases. Germline V lookup: CDR1 SNHLY, CDR2 FYNNEI. This CDR3 has 15 amino acids. V shed 2 bases and J shed 5 bases, with 15 bases lying between them. CDR3 loop: CASSERDFNDETQYF. In nucleotides, the CDR3 is TGTGCCAGCAGTGAACGGGACTTCAACGATGAGACCCAGTACTTC.

The rearrangement joins TRBV29-1 to TRBJ2-1; 11 nucleotides agree with TRBD2. The junction had 4 bases not matched to a gene; V was cut back by 5 bases and J by 4 bases. The CDR3 runs to 14 residues. Germline V gene data show CDR1 as SQVTM and CDR2 as ANQGSEA. CDR3 coding DNA: TGCAGCGTTCGATTAGCGGGAGGGTACAATGAGCAGTTCTTC. Translation: CSVRLAGGYNEQFF.

This clone was counted only a few times. The chain links TRBV5-1 to TRBJ1-1; D ambiguous. This CDR3 contains 12 residues. Germline CDR1 and CDR2: SGHRS and YFSETQ. Trimming pared 2 bases from V and 4 bases from J, leaving 6 bases between. Here the CDR3 reads CASSFGSTEAFF. The CDR3 DNA reads TGCGCCAGCAGCTTTGGGAGCACTGAAGCTTTCTTT.

The V gene is TRBV6-6, the J gene TRBJ2-3; D might be TRBD2 (5 bases). CDR3 length: 16 residues. Germline V CDR1 and CDR2: MNHNY, SVGAGI (reference sequence). V shed 2 bases and J shed 4 bases, with 16 bases lying between them. The CDR3 protein is CASSYLGPGNPDTQYF. Written as DNA, the CDR3 is TGTGCCAGCAGTTACCTTGGCCCCGGGAATCCAGATACGCAGTATTTT.

The V call is TRBV28, the J call TRBJ2-7; D is possibly TRBD1 (5 bases). Germline V gene data show CDR1 as MDHEN and CDR2 as SYDVKM. This CDR3 region has 16 residues. Trimming left V 5 bases short and J 3 bases short, with 20 bases between. CDR3 in DNA: TGTGCCAGCAGTGGGGTTTTCAGGGAAAGTAACTACGAGCAGTACTTC. This sequence encodes CASSGVFRESNYEQYF.

This rearrangement joins TRBV2 to TRBJ2-2; 11 bases fit TRBD1. Germline CDR1 SNHLY, CDR2 FYNNEI. The CDR3 covers 15 residues. J was trimmed by 8 bases and V by 6 bases; bases with no gene match: 8. In DNA, the CDR3 is TGTGCCAGCAGCGCGGACAGGGGGCGCAGGGGGGAGCTGTTTTTT. The encoded protein is CASSADRGRRGELFF.

The chain couples TRBV19 to TRBJ1-4; 9 bases map to TRBD1. CDR1 is LNHDA and CDR2 is SQIVND in the germline V gene (reference sequence). Trimming took 5 bases from V and 8 from J; bases not matched to a gene: 9. This CDR3 is 15 amino acids long. The CDR3 loop reads CASSAKQGAGEKLFF. For the CDR3, the DNA is TGTGCCAGTAGTGCGAAACAGGGGGCCGGGGAAAAACTGTTTTTT.

This chain joins TRBV29-1 and TRBJ2-7, with 9 bases that match TRBD1. J was trimmed by 2 bases and V by 6 bases; bases with no gene match: 14. CDR1 SQVTM and CDR2 ANQGSEA come from the germline V gene. The length of the CDR3 is 16 residues. The CDR3 DNA sequence: TGCAGCGTCCTCTCCTCCCACAGGGGGCCGGCCTACGAGCAGTACTTC. Translated: CSVLSSHRGPAYEQYF.

The gene calls are TRBV14 and TRBJ2-5; 11 bases align to TRBD2. The V segment lost 4 bases and the J segment 3 bases; nucleotides outside the gene matches: 4. This CDR3 has 15 residues. Germline V gene lookup returns CDR1 SGHDN and CDR2 FVKESK. As DNA, the CDR3 is TGTGCCAGCAGCCCGGGACTAGCGGTAAAAGAGACCCAGTACTTC. Residues: CASSPGLAVKETQYF.

The chain uses TRBV4-1 and TRBJ2-7; D might be TRBD2 (6 bases). Trimming cost V 1 base and J 5 bases, with 12 bases left between them. This CDR3 spans 14 amino acids. Germline CDR1 reads MGHRA; CDR2 reads YSYEKL. The CDR3 DNA reads as TGCGCCAGCAGCCAAGGGGCGGGAACAGACGAGCAGTACTTC. Amino acids: CASSQGAGTDEQYF.

The V and J genes are TRBV21-1 and TRBJ2-1; TRBD2 reflects the table's D call only, with no check against the DNA. TRBV21-1 is flagged as a pseudogene. The CDR3 consists of 21 residues. In DNA, the CDR3 is TGTGCCAGCAGCAAAGAGAGAAGCGGGAGTAGGGGAGGAGGGTCCTACAATGAGCAGTTCTTC. Amino acid sequence: CASSKERSGSRGGGSYNEQFF.

This sequence joins TRBV6-1 and TRBJ2-4; D not certain. Germline CDR1 and CDR2: MNHNS and SASEGT. This CDR3 has 13 amino acids. V lost 3 bases, J lost 8 bases, and 11 bases lay in between. The CDR3 region is CASSESRVDIQYF. For the CDR3, the DNA is TGTGCCAGCAGTGAGAGTCGGGTTGACATTCAGTACTTC.

The chain has TRBV7-3 and TRBJ2-1; D is possibly TRBD2 (5 bases). The CDR3 sequence is 16 residues long. Deletions cut 5 bases from V and 4 bases from J, with 18 bases between. The germline V gene has CDR1 SGHTA and CDR2 FQGTGA. CDR3 bases: TGTGCCAGCAGCCCTAGACTGACCCCGGGGTACAATGAGCAGTTCTTC. It translates to CASSPRLTPGYNEQFF.

The chain is built from TRBV5-1 and TRBJ2-7; TRBD1 might be the D (6 bases). The length of the CDR3 is 14 residues. The ends were cut back, 2 bases at V and 3 bases at J, with 12 bases in the middle. CDR1 and CDR2 from the germline V gene are SGHRS and YFSETQ. For the CDR3, the DNA is TGCGCCAGCAGCTTTCAGGGGTCCGACTACGAGCAGTACTTC. Amino acids: CASSFQGSDYEQYF.

The chain is built from TRBV13 and TRBJ2-7, with 7 bases matching TRBD2. V trimming: 10 bases; J trimming: 4 bases; junction bases outside the gene matches: 13. Looked up from germline, CDR1 is PRHDT and CDR2 is FYEKMQ (reference sequence). The CDR3 sequence is 14 residues long. The CDR3 coding sequence is TGTGCCACGCCACCCGGGAGGACTACGTACGAGCAGTACTTC. This encodes CATPPGRTTYEQYF. Full variable domain (remainder filled in from reference TRBV13 and TRBJ2-7): AAGVIQSPRHLIKEKRETATLKCYPIPRHDTVYWYQQGPGQDPQFLISFYEKMQSDKGSIPDRFSAQQFSDYHSELNMSSLELGDSALYFCATPPGRTTYEQYFGPGTRLTVT.

This clone has just one count. The V gene is TRBV6-6, the J gene TRBJ1-5, with D perhaps TRBD1 (5 bases). Deletions cut 6 bases from V and 5 bases from J, with 14 bases between. Germline values: CDR1 MNHNY, CDR2 SVGAGI (reference sequence). The CDR3 loop spans 14 amino acids. CDR3 amino acids: CASRTRGLDQPQHF. In DNA form, the CDR3 reads TGTGCCAGCAGGACGAGGGGACTGGATCAGCCCCAGCATTTT.

The chain carries TRBV2 and TRBJ2-7; 12 positions agree with TRBD2. The germline V gene has CDR1 SNHLY and CDR2 FYNNEI. The trim removed 3 bases at V and 2 bases at J, leaving 2 bases unmatched. The CDR3 consists of 15 residues. The CDR3 nucleotides are TGTGCCAGCAGTGAGGCTAGCGGGAGGGCCTACGAGCAGTACTTC. Translation gives CASSEASGRAYEQYF. Combining the CDR3 with reference TRBV2 and TRBJ2-7 gives the whole variable domain EPEVTQTPSHQVTQMGQEVILRCVPISNHLYFYWYRQILGQKVEFLVSFYNNEISEKSEIFDDQFSVERPDGSNFTLKIRSTKLEDSAMYFCASSEASGRAYEQYFGPGTRLTVT.

CDR3 coding DNA: TGCGCCAGCAGCTCCGGAAACCCAGGGGCGGGTCAGCCCCAGCATTTT. It codes for CASSSGNPGAGQPQHF. The chain is built from TRBV5-1 and TRBJ1-5; TRBD1 is a possible D gene (6 bases). The CDR3 consists of 16 residues. The germline V gene encodes CDR1 SGHRS and CDR2 YFSETQ. V dropped 3 bases and J dropped 6 bases, with 19 bases sitting between them.